The T cell receptor (beta chain) described here comes from a study of post-analysis software for immune sequencing data (dated by TCRdb to 2013 to 2016). About the investigation overall: The recorded disease courses included relapsing-remitting, secondary progressive and progressive-relapsing multiple sclerosis, and some patients had no subtype annotation. The patient repertoires were set against around eleven previously published healthy control repertoires from donors whose ages ranged from about 6 to 26 years. A subset of samples was prepared in parallel using single-end sample barcoding, then pooled and co-amplified after Illumina adapter ligation. On the study overall, not on this receptor specifically: About 5 TRBV segments, including TRBV5-6, TRBV5-1 and TRBV20-1, were significantly more frequent in patients than controls. Multiple sclerosis patients had significantly lower normalized Chao1 diversity than controls, a result that suggests substantial peripheral T-cell clonal expansion. The control group was slightly older than the multiple sclerosis patient group. Strong co-clustering of samples prepared in the same batch was shown by direct clustering with F measure, prompting a batch-effect correction.

A word on this clonotype: No antigen is known for it. Base qualities are missing; no much larger clone stands one base away.

Trimming removed 7 bases from V and 7 bases from J; the gene matches leave 13 bases unexplained. From a lookup of the germline V gene, CDR1 and CDR2 are SGHRS and YFSETQ. Including the terminal cysteine and phenylalanine, the CDR3 comprises 15 residues. CDR3 DNA only is kept here, 45 bases in frame from base 1. TCR beta repertoires were profiled from peripheral blood of more than ten young patients with multiple sclerosis to demonstrate the VDJtools post-analysis software. The multiple sclerosis patients were children and adolescents between about 6 and 16 years of age. Library preparation employed PCR. Instrument on record: Illumina HiSeq 2500. To reduce PCR and sequencing biases, unique molecular identifiers were incorporated into the TCR beta cDNA libraries. Approximately 500,000 cDNA molecules were obtained for every 1 to 10 million input T cells, so each molecule roughly corresponded to one T cell. The patient libraries were prepared and sequenced with the same protocol used for the earlier healthy control dataset. Within a given batch, samples were prepared together, multiplexed and sequenced on the same HiSeq lane. As for the original processing: Raw barcoded reads were processed with MIGEC, and single-read molecular identifier groups were discarded before consensus assembly and CDR3 extraction. VDJtools was used for post-analysis of the clonotype tables, with diversity normalized by down-sampling every dataset to the smallest sample size. To correct batch-related cross-sample contamination, repertoire overlap clustering matched CDR3 amino acid sequences but not nucleotide sequences. The public reads were quality trimmed at Q25 with fastp and then assembled into clones with MiXCR by TCRdb, keeping productive beta chains. CDR3 protein sequences are deduplicated, and each keeps its most common genes and DNA. Here the V and J calls rest on TCRdb's processing, not on the authors' analysis. Across this sample there are 650,000 to 850,000 distinct CDR3 sequences, with roughly 46% seen only once. The top ten clonotypes cover roughly 5.2% of the sample.

The sequence was collected from a girl aged 10 to 17 with multiple sclerosis. Material: blood. The sequence joins TRBV5-1 to TRBJ2-1; TRBD1 aligns with 8 central bases. The CDR3: CASLDGQGGVNEQFF. The DNA sequence follows: TGCGCCAGCTTGGATGGACAGGGAGGAGTAAATGAGCAGTTCTTC.